This TCR beta chain was identified during a study of blood T cell repertoires in COVID-19. At the level of the study: Researchers got acute and convalescent COVID-19 samples from the United States, Italy and Spain. In each case, the material was cDNA or gDNA derived from T cells, B-cell-depleted T cells, or PBMCs.

Trimming stripped 1 base from V and 7 bases from J, with 13 bases between. Germline loops: CDR1 MNHEY, CDR2 SVGAGI. There are 15 residues in the CDR3. This clone came up once. Per the original data handling: Amplification with reference gene primers provided the estimates of nucleated cell counts. Clones were read by immunoSEQ multiplex PCR, and TCRdb kept only the in-frame ones, dropping some. Clone size and the V and J calls come from that table; the DNA yielded D and trimming. The sample shows around 200,000 clones, roughly 81% of them seen only once. The specimen sequenced was peripheral blood. The chain has TRBV6-5 and TRBJ1-4; TRBD1 might be the D (6 bases). The origin of this receptor is a woman aged 80 or older with acute or convalescent COVID-19. CDR3 DNA sequence: TGTGCCAGCAGTTACTTAGCACTAGGGGGTGAAAAACTGTTTTTT. Amino acids: CASSYLALGGEKLFF.